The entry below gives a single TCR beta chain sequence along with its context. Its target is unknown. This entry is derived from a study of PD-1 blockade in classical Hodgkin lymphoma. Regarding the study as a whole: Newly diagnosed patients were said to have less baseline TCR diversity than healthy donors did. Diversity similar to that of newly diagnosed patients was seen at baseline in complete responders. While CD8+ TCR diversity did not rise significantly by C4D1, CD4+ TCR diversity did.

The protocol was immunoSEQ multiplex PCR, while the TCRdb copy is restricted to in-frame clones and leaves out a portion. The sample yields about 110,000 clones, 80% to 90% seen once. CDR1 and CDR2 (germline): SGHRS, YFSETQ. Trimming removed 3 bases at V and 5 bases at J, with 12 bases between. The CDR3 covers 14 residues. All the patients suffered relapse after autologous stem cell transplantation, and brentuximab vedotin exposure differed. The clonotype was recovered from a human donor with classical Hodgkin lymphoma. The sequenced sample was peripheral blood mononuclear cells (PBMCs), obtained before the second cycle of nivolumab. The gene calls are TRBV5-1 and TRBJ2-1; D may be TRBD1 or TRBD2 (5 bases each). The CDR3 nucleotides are TGCGCCAGCAGCTCAGGGACCGTTAACAATGAGCAGTTCTTC. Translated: CASSSGTVNNEQFF.